Sequencing of this T cell receptor (beta chain) was carried out in a study of T cell repertoires in cytomegalovirus infection. Study information: Shared public TCR beta signatures pointed to both CMV infection and a matching HLA type. Overall study results and limits: The ex vivo response showed dominance by HLA-C-restricted CMV-specific TCR beta clonotypes. CMV carriers with the relevant HLA were identified by cumulative public TCR beta family frequency.

This clonotype appeared many times. Its antigen remains unknown. The CDR3 sequence is 16 residues long. Germline-derived CDR1 and CDR2 are SGHAT and FQDESV (reference sequence). Trimming removed 4 bases at V and 5 bases at J, with 21 bases between. TCRdb called the reads again in MiXCR, with one record for every CDR3 protein. The sample lists more than 500,000 distinct CDR3 sequences; 16% were seen once. Sequenced input: CD8+ T cells from PBMCs. The genes are TRBV11-1 and TRBJ2-7; D is perhaps TRBD2 (5 bases). The sequence derives from a human donor in good health (CMV status not recorded). Some clones in this sample may be carry-over from other donors' samples. The CDR3 here is CASSYSLGERAHEQYF. Written as DNA, the CDR3 is TGTGCCAGCAGCTATAGTTTGGGAGAAAGGGCCCACGAGCAGTACTTC.